This TCR beta chain was recorded in a study of blood T cell repertoires in COVID-19. This table comes from immunoSEQ multiplex PCR, and its TCRdb copy is limited to in-frame clones, with some not included. The data contain roughly 100,000 clones, roughly four fifths of them singletons. The V and J ends lost 4 bases and 5 bases respectively, with 11 bases between them. CDR1 SGHNT and CDR2 YENEEA come from the germline V gene. The CDR3 sequence is 14 residues long. The V and J genes are TRBV11-3 and TRBJ2-2; tentatively, D is TRBD1 (5 bases). This sequence originates from a man between 60 and 75 years old with acute or convalescent COVID-19. Material: peripheral blood. The CDR3 nucleotides read TGTGCCAGCAGCTCGACAGCCTTAACCGGGGAGCTGTTTTTT. As protein: CASSSTALTGELFF.